The present entry profiles one T cell receptor beta chain with its context. Its antigen is unknown. RNA transcripts gave rise to amplified TCR beta CDR3 regions. TCR CDR3 underwent first-round RT-PCR with the HTBI primer set. TCRdb reprocessed the multiplex PCR reads via MiXCR and lists one record per CDR3 protein. Of fewer than 850,000 distinct CDR3 sequences listed, around 15% were seen once; the top ten hold less than 20%. This sample is part of a study of T cells in Graves' hyperthyroidism and ophthalmopathy. Whole-study context: Blood was drawn when the patient was first diagnosed and still untreated. General observations from the study: Ophthalmopathy was model-predicted a median approximately 6.4 months pre-onset. Through a model of 13 V-J features, ophthalmopathy was separated from stable hyperthyroidism.

The sequenced sample consisted of blood. The receptor was isolated from a man aged 50-59 years with Graves' hyperthyroidism.

The CDR3 loop reads CASSPGLGGTSADYEQYF. The CDR3, as DNA: TGTGCCAGCAGCCCGGGCCTCGGTGGGACTAGCGCAGACTACGAGCAGTACTTC. The rearrangement uses TRBV27 and TRBJ2-7; 10 bases are shared with TRBD2. CDR3 length equals 18 residues. Germline loops: CDR1 MNHEY, CDR2 SMNVEV (reference sequence). V lost 6 bases to trimming and J lost 3 bases; unmatched junction nucleotides: 17.